These T cell receptor beta chains were read from a single sample in a study of shared clonotypes between healthy human individuals. The table came from immunoSEQ multiplex PCR; TCRdb's copy has only in-frame clones and leaves some out. The data contain approximately 2.5 million clones, 90% to 95% of them singletons. Input material: naive CD4+ T cells from PBMCs. The origin of the receptors is a man aged 18-30 years in good health. Some clones in this sample may be carry-over from other donors' samples. Each CDR3 is given with its conserved first and last residue. The D gene is left open where the match is weak. Expanded clones get a size class; other rows say once, few or many, or leave the size out.

V gene	clone size	CDR3 length	J gene	D gene	CDR3 protein	CDR3 DNA
TRBV28	NA	16	TRBJ2-1	NA	CASSLRRGSSYNEQFF	TGTGCCAGCAGTTTAAGGAGGGGGAGCTCCTACAATGAGCAGTTCTTC
TRBV5-1	NA	15	TRBJ2-1	NA	CASGGEGNPYNEQFF	TGCGCCAGCGGAGGCGAGGGGAACCCGTACAATGAGCAGTTCTTC
TRBV5-6	NA	12	TRBJ1-5	NA	CASSFWGQPQHF	TGTGCCAGCAGCTTTTGGGGTCAGCCCCAGCATTTT
TRBV6-6	NA	13	TRBJ1-1	TRBD1	CASSRDRVTEAFF	TGTGCCAGCAGTAGGGACAGGGTCACTGAAGCTTTCTTT
TRBV30	NA	15	TRBJ2-3	TRBD2	CAWTAVGRSTDTQYF	TGTGCCTGGACGGCGGTCGGGAGGAGCACAGATACGCAGTATTTT
TRBV5-6	NA	16	TRBJ2-7	TRBD1	CASSSIQGAIAYEQYF	TGTGCCAGCAGCTCGATTCAGGGGGCGATAGCCTACGAGCAGTACTTC
TRBV5-6	NA	13	TRBJ2-7	NA	CASSMTGLEEQYF	TGTGCCAGCAGCATGACGGGGCTTGAAGAGCAGTACTTC
TRBV28	NA	16	TRBJ1-5	NA	CASSHIRGSSNQPQHF	TGTGCCAGCAGTCACATCCGGGGGAGTAGCAATCAGCCCCAGCATTTT
TRBV6-4	NA	14	TRBJ1-5	NA	CASSGQSSNQPQHF	TGTGCCAGCAGTGGCCAGTCTAGCAATCAGCCCCAGCATTTT
TRBV5-1	NA	14	TRBJ1-4	NA	CASSLGGANEKLFF	TGCGCCAGCAGCTTGGGTGGTGCTAATGAAAAACTGTTTTTT
TRBV4-3	NA	15	TRBJ1-4	TRBD1	CASSPRTGVGEKLFF	TGCGCCAGCAGCCCCCGGACAGGGGTCGGGGAAAAACTGTTTTTT
TRBV7-9	once	14	TRBJ1-3	NA	CASSLAVSGNTIYF	TGTGCCAGCAGCTTAGCAGTCTCTGGAAACACCATATATTTT
TRBV5-1	NA	16	TRBJ1-2	TRBD1	CASSASGTGTNYGYTF	TGCGCCAGCTCCGCCTCCGGGACAGGAACTAACTATGGCTACACCTTC
TRBV18	NA	14	TRBJ1-6	NA	CASSPTEGSAPLHF	TGTGCCAGCTCACCGACGGAGGGTAGCGCACCCCTCCACTTT
TRBV6-6	NA	16	TRBJ2-7	TRBD2	CASSFFLAGARDEQYF	TGTGCCAGCAGTTTTTTCCTAGCGGGCGCGCGGGACGAGCAGTACTTC
TRBV10-3	NA	15	TRBJ2-7	TRBD1	CAITKQGPGSSEQYF	TGTGCCATCACAAAACAGGGGCCCGGGTCCTCCGAGCAGTACTTC
TRBV6-1	NA	14	TRBJ2-3	NA	CASRYPTATDTQYF	TGTGCCAGCAGGTACCCGACTGCCACAGATACGCAGTATTTT
TRBV6-1	NA	15	TRBJ1-2	NA	CASSNLWTALYGYTF	TGTGCCAGCAGTAATCTCTGGACAGCCCTCTATGGCTACACCTTC
TRBV6-1	NA	15	TRBJ2-1	NA	CASSEARFSYNEQFF	TGTGCCAGCAGTGAAGCGAGGTTCTCCTACAATGAGCAGTTCTTC
TRBV2	NA	13	TRBJ1-1	NA	CASSVGMNTEAFF	TGTGCCAGCAGTGTGGGGATGAACACTGAAGCTTTCTTT